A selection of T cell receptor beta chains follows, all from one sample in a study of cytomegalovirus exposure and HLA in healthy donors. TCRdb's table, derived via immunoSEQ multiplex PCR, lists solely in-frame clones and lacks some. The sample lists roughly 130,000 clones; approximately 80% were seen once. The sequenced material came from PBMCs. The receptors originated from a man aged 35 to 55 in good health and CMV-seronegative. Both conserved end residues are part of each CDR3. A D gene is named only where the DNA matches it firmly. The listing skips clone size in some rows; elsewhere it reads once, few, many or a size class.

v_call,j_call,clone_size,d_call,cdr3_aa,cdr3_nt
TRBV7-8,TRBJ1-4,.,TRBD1,CASSWSGQGTYNEKLFF,TGTGCCAGCAGCTGGTCGGGACAGGGGACGTACAATGAAAAACTGTTTTTT
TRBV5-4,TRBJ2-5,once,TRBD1,CASSEGTGETQYF,TGTGCCAGCAGCGAAGGGACAGGAGAGACCCAGTACTTC
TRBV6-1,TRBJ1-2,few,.,CASSGYRARDYGYTF,TGTGCCAGCAGTGGATACAGGGCTCGGGACTATGGCTACACCTTC
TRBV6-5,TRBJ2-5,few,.,CASSRGGQETQYF,TGTGCCAGCAGTAGAGGGGGACAAGAGACCCAGTACTTC
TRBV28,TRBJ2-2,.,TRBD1,CASGWSGGTGELFF,TGTGCCAGCGGGTGGTCAGGGGGCACCGGGGAGCTGTTTTTT
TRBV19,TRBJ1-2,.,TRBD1,CASSTKPGQGAFNYGYTF,TGTGCCAGTAGTACCAAACCGGGACAGGGGGCCTTCAACTATGGCTACACCTTC
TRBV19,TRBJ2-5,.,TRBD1,CASSYRTGGFPYQETQYF,TGTGCCAGTAGTTATCGCACAGGGGGCTTTCCGTACCAAGAGACCCAGTACTTC
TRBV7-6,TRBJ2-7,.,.,CASSLENPGDYEQYF,TGTGCCAGCAGCTTAGAGAACCCGGGTGACTACGAGCAGTACTTC
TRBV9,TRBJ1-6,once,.,CASSVEQANSPLHF,TGTGCCAGCAGCGTAGAACAGGCTAATTCACCCCTCCACTTT
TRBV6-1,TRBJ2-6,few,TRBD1,CASSGYLGGAGANVLTF,TGTGCCAGCAGTGGTTACCTAGGGGGCGCAGGGGCCAACGTCCTGACTTTC
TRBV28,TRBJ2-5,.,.,CASTKTTWGGRQETQYF,TGTGCCAGCACTAAGACCACTTGGGGGGGGCGCCAAGAGACCCAGTACTTC
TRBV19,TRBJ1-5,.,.,CASSARGAGQPQHF,TGTGCCAGTTCGGCGCGGGGGGCAGGACAGCCCCAGCATTTT
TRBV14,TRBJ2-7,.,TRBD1,CASSPRQGYEQYF,TGTGCCAGCAGCCCAAGACAGGGGTACGAGCAGTACTTC
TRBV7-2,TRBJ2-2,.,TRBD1,CASSFLPGDRKNTGELFF,TGTGCCAGCAGCTTTTTGCCCGGGGACAGAAAGAACACCGGGGAGCTGTTTTTT
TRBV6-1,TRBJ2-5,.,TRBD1,CASSTSGTGVREQYF,TGTGCCAGCAGTACGTCCGGGACAGGGGTTCGTGAGCAGTACTTC
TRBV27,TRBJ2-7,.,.,CASSYGQLAYEQYF,TGTGCCAGCAGTTACGGTCAACTAGCCTACGAGCAGTACTTC
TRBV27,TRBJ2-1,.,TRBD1,CASSLRPGQGFDEQFF,TGTGCCAGCAGTCTCCGTCCGGGACAGGGATTTGATGAGCAGTTCTTC
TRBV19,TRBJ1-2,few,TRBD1,CASSPQGDNYGYTF,TGTGCCAGTAGTCCTCAGGGGGATAACTATGGCTACACCTTC
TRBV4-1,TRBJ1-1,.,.,CASSQDTLNTEAFF,TGCGCCAGCAGCCAAGATACACTGAACACTGAAGCTTTCTTT
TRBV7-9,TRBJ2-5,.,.,CSSSLPGETQYF,TGTTCCAGCAGCTTACCCGGAGAGACCCAGTACTTC
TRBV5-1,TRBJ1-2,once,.,CASSPPGIYGYTF,TGCGCCAGCAGTCCCCCGGGAATATATGGCTACACCTTC
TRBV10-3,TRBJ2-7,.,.,CAISESLRAYEQYF,TGTGCCATCAGTGAGTCGTTGCGAGCCTACGAGCAGTACTTC
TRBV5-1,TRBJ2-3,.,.,CATTLERAPTDTQYF,TGCGCCACTACCCTGGAGCGGGCCCCCACAGATACGCAGTATTTT
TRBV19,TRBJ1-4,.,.,CASSIPGKDEKLFF,TGTGCCAGTAGTATACCAGGGAAGGATGAAAAACTGTTTTTT
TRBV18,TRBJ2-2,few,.,CASSPTTQANTGELFF,TGTGCCAGCTCACCGACGACACAAGCGAACACCGGGGAGCTGTTTTTT
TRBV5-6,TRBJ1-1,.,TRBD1,CASSLVDRDGGAFF,TGTGCCAGCAGCTTGGTGGACAGGGATGGAGGAGCTTTCTTT
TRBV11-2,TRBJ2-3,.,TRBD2,CASSVQLAGGRNTQYF,TGTGCCAGCAGCGTACAGCTAGCGGGGGGGCGGAATACGCAGTATTTT
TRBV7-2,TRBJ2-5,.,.,CASSLVTLETQYF,TGTGCCAGCAGCTTAGTGACTCTGGAGACCCAGTACTTC
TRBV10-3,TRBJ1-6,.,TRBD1,CAISDSTGKTGSSPLHF,TGTGCCATCAGTGACTCGACAGGGAAGACGGGTTCTTCACCCCTCCACTTT
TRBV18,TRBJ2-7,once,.,CASSPIGGPLDEQYF,TGTGCCAGCTCACCAATTGGGGGCCCCCTTGACGAGCAGTACTTC
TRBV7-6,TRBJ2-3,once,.,CASSSLVDTQYF,TGTGCCAGCAGCTCTCTAGTAGATACGCAGTATTTT
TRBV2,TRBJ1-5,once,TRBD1,CASSELRQGDQPQHF,TGTGCCAGCAGTGAACTTCGGCAGGGGGATCAGCCCCAGCATTTT
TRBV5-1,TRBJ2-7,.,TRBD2,CASSSVERGAGEQYF,TGCGCCAGCAGCTCCGTGGAGCGGGGGGCGGGGGAGCAGTACTTC
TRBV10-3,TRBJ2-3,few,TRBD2,CAIRTGTSGTDTQYF,TGTGCCATCAGAACCGGGACTAGCGGCACAGATACGCAGTATTTT
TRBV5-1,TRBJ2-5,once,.,CASSIYRVSPKETQYF,TGCGCCAGCAGCATTTACAGGGTCAGCCCCAAAGAGACCCAGTACTTC